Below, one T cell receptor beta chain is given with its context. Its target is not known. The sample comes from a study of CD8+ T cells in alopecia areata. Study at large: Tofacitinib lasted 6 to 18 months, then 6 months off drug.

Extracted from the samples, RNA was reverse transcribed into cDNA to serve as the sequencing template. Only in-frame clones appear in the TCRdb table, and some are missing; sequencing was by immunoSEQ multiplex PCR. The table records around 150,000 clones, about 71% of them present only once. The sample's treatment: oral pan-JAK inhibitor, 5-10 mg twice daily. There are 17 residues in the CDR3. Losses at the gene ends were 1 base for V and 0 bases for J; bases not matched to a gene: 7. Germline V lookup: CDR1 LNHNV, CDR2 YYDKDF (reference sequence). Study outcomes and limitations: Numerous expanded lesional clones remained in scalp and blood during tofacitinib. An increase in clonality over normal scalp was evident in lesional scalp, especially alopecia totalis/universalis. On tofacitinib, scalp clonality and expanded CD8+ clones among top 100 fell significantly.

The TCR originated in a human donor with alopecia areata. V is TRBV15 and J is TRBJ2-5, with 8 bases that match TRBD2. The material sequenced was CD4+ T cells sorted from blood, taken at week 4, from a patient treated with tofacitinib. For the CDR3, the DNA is TGTGCCACCAGCAGAGGCGATAGCGGGGCCTACCAAGAGACCCAGTACTTC. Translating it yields CATSRGDSGAYQETQYF.